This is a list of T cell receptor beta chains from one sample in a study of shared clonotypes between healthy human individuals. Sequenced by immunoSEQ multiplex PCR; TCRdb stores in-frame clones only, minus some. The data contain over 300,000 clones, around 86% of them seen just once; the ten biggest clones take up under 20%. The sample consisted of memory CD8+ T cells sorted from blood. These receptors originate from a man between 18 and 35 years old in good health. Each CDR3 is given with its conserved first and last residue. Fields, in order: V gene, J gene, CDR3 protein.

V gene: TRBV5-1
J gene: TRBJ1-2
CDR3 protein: CASSPHPGHLDYTF

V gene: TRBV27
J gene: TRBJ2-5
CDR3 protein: CASSPTLLPSGVEETQYF

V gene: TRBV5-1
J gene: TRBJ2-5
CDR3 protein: CASSLTGGTETQYF

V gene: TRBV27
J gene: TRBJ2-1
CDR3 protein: CASSTDTHNEQFF

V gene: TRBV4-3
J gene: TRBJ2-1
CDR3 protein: CASSQDELAGPNEQFF

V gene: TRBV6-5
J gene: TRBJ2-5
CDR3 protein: CASRAGTSGQETQYF

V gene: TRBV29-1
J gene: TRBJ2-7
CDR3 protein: CSVEDWGAEQYF

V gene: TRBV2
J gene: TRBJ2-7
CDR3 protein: CASSSIGAYTYEQYF

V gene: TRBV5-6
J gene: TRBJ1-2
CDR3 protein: CASSPPGTGSGYTF

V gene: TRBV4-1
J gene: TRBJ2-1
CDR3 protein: CASGQSSYNEQFF

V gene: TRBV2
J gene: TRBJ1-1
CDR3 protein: CASNPTLMNTEAFF

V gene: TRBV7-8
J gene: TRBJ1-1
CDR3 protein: CASSLGQQGADEAFF

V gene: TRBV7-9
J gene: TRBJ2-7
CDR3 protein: CASSPRSGRGAGEQYF

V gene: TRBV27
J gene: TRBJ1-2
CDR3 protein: CASSPDRNYGYTF

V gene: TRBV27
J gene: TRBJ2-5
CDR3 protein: CASSSGDSNQETQYF

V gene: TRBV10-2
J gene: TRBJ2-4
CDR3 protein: CASSDMGVAKNIQYF

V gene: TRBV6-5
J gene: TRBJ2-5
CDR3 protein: CASTGWTGYRETQYF

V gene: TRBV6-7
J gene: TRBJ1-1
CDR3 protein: CASRSQANTEAFF

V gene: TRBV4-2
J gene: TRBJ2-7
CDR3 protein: CASSLGDGSSYEQYF

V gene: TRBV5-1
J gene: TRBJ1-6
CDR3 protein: CASNVDTPWDSPLHF

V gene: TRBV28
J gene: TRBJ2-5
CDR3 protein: CASGGETQYF

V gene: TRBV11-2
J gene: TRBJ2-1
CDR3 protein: CASSLTDQEFF

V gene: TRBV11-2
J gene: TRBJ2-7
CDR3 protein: CASRHWKEGLERVYEQYF

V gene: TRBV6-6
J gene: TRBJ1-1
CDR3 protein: CASSLNRGTEAFF

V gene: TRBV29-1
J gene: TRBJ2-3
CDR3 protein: CSVEDQGGVLLTDTQYF

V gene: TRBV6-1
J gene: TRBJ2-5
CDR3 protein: CASSGSYLEQETQYF

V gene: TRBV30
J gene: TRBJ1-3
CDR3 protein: CAWSVGQGFTIYF

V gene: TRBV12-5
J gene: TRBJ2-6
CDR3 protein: CASGLVGATMKSGANVLTF

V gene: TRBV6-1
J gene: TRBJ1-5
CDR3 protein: CASSEVIGGGNQPQHF

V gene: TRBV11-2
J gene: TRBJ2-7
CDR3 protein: CASLGSRGKQYF

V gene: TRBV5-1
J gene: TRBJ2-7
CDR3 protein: CASSLAEQYF

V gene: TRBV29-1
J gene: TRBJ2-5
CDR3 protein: CSVELKLQETQYF

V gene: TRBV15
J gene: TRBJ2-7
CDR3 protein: CATSISGKVYEQYF

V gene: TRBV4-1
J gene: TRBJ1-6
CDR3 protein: CASSQEGVGNSPLHF

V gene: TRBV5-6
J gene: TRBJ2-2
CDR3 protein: CASSLELDRGNGGELFF

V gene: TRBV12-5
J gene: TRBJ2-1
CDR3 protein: CASAARSGQFF

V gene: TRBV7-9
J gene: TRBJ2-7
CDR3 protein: CASSLTRQYSYEQYF

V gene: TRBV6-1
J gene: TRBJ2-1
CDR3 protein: CASSETEGYNEQFF

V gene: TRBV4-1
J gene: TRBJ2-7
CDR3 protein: CASSHRLAGAYEQYF

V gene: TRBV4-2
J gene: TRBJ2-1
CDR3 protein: CASSGLAGHYYYNEQFF

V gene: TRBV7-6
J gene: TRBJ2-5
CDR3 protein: CASSPHLVRGEETQYF

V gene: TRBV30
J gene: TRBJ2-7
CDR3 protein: CAWSDLQGNEQYF

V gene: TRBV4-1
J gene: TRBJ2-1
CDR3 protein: CASSFQAGPKNEQFF

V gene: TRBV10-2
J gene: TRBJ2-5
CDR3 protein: CASSDYLGETQYF

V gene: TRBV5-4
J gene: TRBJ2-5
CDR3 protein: CASSHEARRETQYF

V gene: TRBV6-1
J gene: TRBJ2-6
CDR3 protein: CASSELAGANVLTF

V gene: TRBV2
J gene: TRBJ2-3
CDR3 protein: CASRERGYTDTQYF

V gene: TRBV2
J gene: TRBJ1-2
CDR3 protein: CARGQAFGYTF

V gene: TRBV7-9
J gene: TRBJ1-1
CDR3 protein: CASGGEGTEAFF

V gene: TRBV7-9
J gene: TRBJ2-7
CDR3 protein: CASSLSSGPSYEQYF

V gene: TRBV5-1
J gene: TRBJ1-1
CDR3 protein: CASSLTAGGTEAFF

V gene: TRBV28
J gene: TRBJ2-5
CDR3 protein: CASSFFQSEETQYF

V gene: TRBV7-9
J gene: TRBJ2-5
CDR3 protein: CASSSGGLAPLPIQETQYF

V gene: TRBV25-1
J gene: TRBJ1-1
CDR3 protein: CASSESLGNTEAFF

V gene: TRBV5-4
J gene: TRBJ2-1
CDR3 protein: CASSGGNEQFF